The 5 T cell receptor beta chains given below trace back to one sample, sequenced in a study of response to subunit inactivated influenza vaccine. TCRdb re-called the RT-PCR reads through MiXCR, storing one row per CDR3 protein. Of approximately 170,000 distinct CDR3 sequences in the sample, roughly an eighth were seen once. The sequenced sample was CD8+ T cells sorted from PBMCs, obtained around 5 days after vaccination. The receptors stem from a man aged 45-65 years who received an inactivated influenza vaccine.

This chain connects TRBV29-1 to TRBJ1-2; D remains ambiguous. V lost 4 bases, J lost 8 bases, and 17 bases lay in between. CDR3 size: 13 residues. Germline V gives CDR1 SQVTM, CDR2 ANQGSEA. The CDR3, as DNA: TGCAGCGTTGTCTTGCTACCCTTAAGAGGCTACACCTTC. It specifies CSVVLLPLRGYTF.

The chain joins TRBV28 to TRBJ1-3, with 7 bases that match TRBD1. V lost 6 bases to trimming and J lost 0 bases; unmatched junction nucleotides: 5. The CDR3 totals 15 residues. Germline CDR1 and CDR2: MDHEN and SYDVKM. The CDR3 nucleotides are TGTGCCAGCAGAACGACAGGGAGCTCTGGAAACACCATATATTTT. It yields the protein CASRTTGSSGNTIYF.

The gene calls are TRBV5-1 and TRBJ1-2; D gene uncertain. This CDR3 spans 14 amino acids. Germline CDR1 and CDR2: SGHRS and YFSETQ. The V and J ends lost 0 bases and 0 bases respectively, with 6 bases between them. The DNA of the CDR3 is TGCGCCAGCAGCTTGGAGAAAGCTAACTATGGCTACACCTTC. Its translation: CASSLEKANYGYTF.

This clonotype was found a few times. V gene TRBV4-2 combines with J gene TRBJ1-1; no definite D call. CDR3 length: 13 residues. Germline V lookup: CDR1 LGHNA, CDR2 YNFKEQ. With 1 base removed from V and 1 base from J, the gap between germline ends came to 4 bases. CDR3 protein: CASSQAGNTEAFF. The CDR3 bases are TGTGCCAGCAGCCAAGCAGGGAACACTGAAGCTTTCTTT.

This clonotype was found a few times. The chain is built from TRBV7-9 and TRBJ2-7; tentative D call: TRBD2 (5 bases). This CDR3 comprises 13 residues. In germline, CDR1 is SEHNR, CDR2 FQNEAQ (reference sequence). V was trimmed by 5 bases and J by 5 bases, leaving 13 bases between them. This chain's CDR3 is CASSRREQNEQYF. CDR3 bases: TGTGCCAGCAGCCGCCGGGAACAGAACGAGCAGTACTTC.